Below, one T cell receptor (beta chain) is given with its context. The antigen is not known. The data were obtained in a study of lymphopenia after photon versus proton radiotherapy. Study-wide results and limits: Post-nadir diversity loss with photons came from oligoclonal expansion, particularly CD8+ Temra cells. Photon-treated patients lost naive T cells and TCR diversity; proton-treated stayed stable. Only patients who died were analyzed for survival; proton advantage is unproven.

The CDR3 has 15 residues. Trimming cost V 5 bases and J 4 bases, with 15 bases left between them. Germline V gene lookup returns CDR1 SEHNR and CDR2 FQNEAQ (reference sequence). Method: immunoSEQ multiplex PCR; TCRdb's copy keeps in-frame clones and lacks some. The repertoire holds around 26,000 clones, with around four fifths as singletons. The clonotype comes from a woman in her sixties or seventies with pancreatic cancer. The chain uses TRBV7-9 and TRBJ1-3, with D perhaps TRBD1 (5 bases). This specimen was peripheral blood, taken from a patient treated with proton-based radiotherapy. The CDR3 DNA follows: TGTGCCAGCAGCCTAAGGGACCGTCAAGGAAACACCATATATTTT. This encodes CASSLRDRQGNTIYF.